This passage covers 28 T cell receptor beta chains from one sample sequenced in a study of blood T cell repertoires in COVID-19. TCRdb's copy holds only in-frame clones and misses some; the assay was immunoSEQ multiplex PCR. The data show 100,000 to 150,000 clones, almost 85% seen once. Sequenced input: peripheral blood. The receptors originated from a woman in her 30s who had recovered from COVID-19.

The count of this clone is one. The gene calls are TRBV5-1 and TRBJ2-7, with 8 bases that match TRBD2. Germline V gene sequence: CDR1 SGHRS, CDR2 YFSETQ. This CDR3 has 15 amino acids. Trimming cost V 4 bases and J 2 bases; bases outside gene matches: 8. For the CDR3, the DNA is TGCGCCAGCAGCCTGGGGAAGCGGGAGCCCTACGAGCAGTACTTC. Translated, it gives CASSLGKREPYEQYF.

The V gene is TRBV5-4, the J gene TRBJ2-7, with D possibly matching TRBD1 (5 bases). The CDR3 extends over 15 amino acids. Germline V lookup: CDR1 SGHNT, CDR2 YYREEE (reference sequence). The V end was cut by 0 bases, the J end by 0 bases, with 10 bases between. The CDR3 DNA is TGTGCCAGCAGCTTGGCAGGGCCCCACTCCTACGAGCAGTACTTC. Its protein product is CASSLAGPHSYEQYF.

The V and J genes are TRBV10-1 and TRBJ1-1; maybe TRBD1 (5 bases). V lost 4 bases, J lost 4 bases, and 10 bases lay in between. This CDR3 has 13 residues. The germline V gene has CDR1 WNHNN and CDR2 SYGVQD (reference sequence). For the CDR3, the DNA is TGCGCCAGCAGTGCTACAGGTCCCACTGAAGCTTTCTTT. It translates to CASSATGPTEAFF.

The table lists this clone with a count of one. V and J are TRBV6-5 and TRBJ1-5; a possible D gene is TRBD1 (5 bases). V was shortened by 8 bases and J by 4 bases, with 9 bases between the two germline ends. Looked up from germline, CDR1 is MNHEY and CDR2 is SVGAGI. This CDR3 is built from 12 residues. CDR3 region: CASQGGNQPQHF. The CDR3 coding sequence is TGTGCCAGCCAGGGAGGGAATCAGCCCCAGCATTTT.

This chain connects TRBV2 to TRBJ1-1; D remains unclear. Trimming cost V 7 bases and J 10 bases, with 10 bases left between them. The CDR3 extends over 10 amino acids. Germline V CDR1 and CDR2: SNHLY, FYNNEI. The CDR3 DNA reads TGTGCCAGCAACAACGAAGTAGCTTTCTTT. This encodes CASNNEVAFF.

The CDR3 DNA reads TGTGCCAGCAGCCCGGGACTAGAAAACACCGGGGAGCTGTTTTTT. It is translated as CASSPGLENTGELFF. V gene TRBV5-4 combines with J gene TRBJ2-2; TRBD2 matches at 8 bases. The CDR3 is 15 residues long. Per germline, CDR1 SGHNT and CDR2 YYREEE (reference sequence). V gave up 4 bases and J gave up 2 bases; unmatched junction bases: 4.

The rearrangement uses TRBV6-4 and TRBJ1-1; possibly TRBD1 for D (5 bases). The CDR3 totals 18 residues. Germline lookup yields CDR1 MRHNA and CDR2 SNTAGT. Trimming removed 8 bases from V and 2 bases from J, with 27 bases in between. CDR3 nucleotides: TGTGCCAGCCCAACTCCCAGGGAATGGGCTAAACTTAACACTGAAGCTTTCTTT. Protein sequence: CASPTPREWAKLNTEAFF.

The chain carries TRBV5-6 and TRBJ1-5; 9 nucleotides align to TRBD1. Germline V gives CDR1 SGHDT, CDR2 YYEEEE. V was pared by 4 bases and J by 7 bases, with 12 bases of the junction left unmatched. This CDR3 region has 16 residues. Here the CDR3 DNA reads TGTGCCAGCAGCCGTACCGGGACAGGGCAAAGGCAGCCCCAGCATTTT. It encodes CASSRTGTGQRQPQHF.

The chain employs TRBV20-1 and TRBJ1-1; D unresolved. The CDR3 contains 13 residues. The germline V and J ends were trimmed by 6 bases and 2 bases, with 13 bases remaining between them. The germline gives CDR1 DFQATT, CDR2 SNEGSKA (reference sequence). As DNA, the CDR3 is TGCAGTGCCAGTCGGACTCATAACACTGAAGCTTTCTTT. Translating it yields CSASRTHNTEAFF.

The CDR3 sequence: CSVRQQETQYF. CDR3 DNA: TGCAGCGTCCGACAGCAAGAGACCCAGTACTTC. The V and J genes are TRBV29-1 and TRBJ2-5, with D perhaps matching TRBD1 (5 bases). Trimming shortened V by 6 bases and J by 2 bases, and 7 bases separated the two germline ends. CDR1 and CDR2 (germline): SQVTM, ANQGSEA. The CDR3 covers 11 residues.

The gene calls are TRBV6-1 and TRBJ1-2; unclear D gene. V was cut by 4 bases and J by 2 bases, with 20 bases left in between. Germline CDR1 reads MNHNS; CDR2 reads SASEGT. The CDR3 is 17 residues long. CDR3 nucleotides: TGTGCCAGCAGTGGGGGAATGACACCTCTAGCCAACTATGGCTACACCTTC. Translated: CASSGGMTPLANYGYTF.

This clone showed up just once. The chain couples TRBV5-1 to TRBJ1-6, with TRBD1 as a possible D gene (6 bases). The CDR3 is 14 residues long. The V gene lost 4 bases and the J gene lost 7 bases, with 12 bases spanning the gap. Germline lookup yields CDR1 SGHRS and CDR2 YFSETQ. DNA for the CDR3: TGCGCCAGCAGCCTCCGGACAGCCAATTCACCCCTCCACTTT. Its protein product is CASSLRTANSPLHF.

The genes are TRBV7-2 and TRBJ1-1; 7 nucleotides line up with TRBD1. Germline CDR1 SGHTA, CDR2 FQGNSA. Unmatched junction bases numbered 8, after V lost 4 bases and J lost 6 bases. This CDR3 spans 14 amino acids. The CDR3 nucleotides read TGTGCCAGCAGCTCACCTCGGGACAGAGCTGAAGCTTTCTTT. It codes for CASSSPRDRAEAFF.

For this clone: The same CDR3 arises from other DNA sequences in this sample as well. The chain recombines TRBV7-3 with TRBJ2-1; D not resolved. The germline V gene has CDR1 SGHTA and CDR2 FQGTGA. CDR3 length: 16 residues. V was cut by 1 base and J by 0 bases, with 10 bases left in between. The CDR3 DNA is TGTGCCAGCAGCTTAAACCCAGCAGGCTCCTACAATGAGCAGTTCTTC. Translated: CASSLNPAGSYNEQFF.

This clone was found once. The rearrangement links TRBV19 to TRBJ2-7; a weak D match, TRBD2 (6 bases). This CDR3 is built from 12 residues. V lost 6 bases and J 5 bases, leaving 11 bases between the germline ends. Germline CDR1 reads LNHDA; CDR2 reads SQIVND (reference sequence). The CDR3 DNA sequence: TGTGCCAGTAGCGGGGGTTCTAACGAGCAGTACTTC. Protein product: CASSGGSNEQYF.

The chain couples TRBV25-1 to TRBJ2-2; 11 nucleotides agree with TRBD1. Germline V gene data show CDR1 as MGHDK and CDR2 as SYGVNS. V was clipped by 5 bases and J by 4 bases; unmatched bases: 12. The CDR3 is 18 residues long. The CDR3: CASSRIAGQGAPTGELFF. CDR3 nucleotides: TGTGCCAGCAGTCGGATAGCCGGACAGGGGGCCCCCACCGGGGAGCTGTTTTTT.

The chain links TRBV5-6 to TRBJ2-3; 11 bases are shared with TRBD2. Trimming cost V 1 base and J 5 bases; bases outside gene matches: 6. Germline CDR1 SGHDT, CDR2 YYEEEE. The CDR3 consists of 16 residues. This chain's CDR3 is CASSLLLGLAGDTQYF. DNA for the CDR3: TGTGCCAGCAGCTTGTTATTAGGACTAGCGGGAGATACGCAGTATTTT.

The J gene is TRBJ2-5, the V gene TRBV18, with 9 bases lining up with TRBD1. This CDR3 is 15 amino acids long. The J segment lost 1 base and the V segment lost 3 bases, leaving 3 bases of the junction unmatched. Per germline, CDR1 KGHSH and CDR2 LQKENI. The CDR3 sequence is CASSPGQGIQETQYF. CDR3 nucleotides: TGTGCCAGCTCACCCGGACAGGGGATCCAAGAGACCCAGTACTTC.

This sequence joins TRBV18 and TRBJ2-3; D uncertain. There are 14 residues in the CDR3. The germline CDR1 and CDR2 sequences are KGHSH and LQKENI. V was pared by 5 bases and J by 0 bases, with 9 bases between. DNA for the CDR3: TGTGCCAGCTCAGAACTCGGTAGCACAGATACGCAGTATTTT. Translated, it gives CASSELGSTDTQYF.

This sequence joins TRBV10-3 and TRBJ1-1; the D gene is possibly TRBD1 (6 bases). The germline V and J ends were trimmed by 5 bases and 1 base, with 8 bases remaining between them. Germline lookup yields CDR1 ENHRY and CDR2 SYGVKD. The CDR3 sequence is 13 residues long. The CDR3 DNA is TGTGCCATCAGTCAGGACAGGAACACTGAAGCTTTCTTT. Encoded protein: CAISQDRNTEAFF.

The chain couples TRBV25-1 to TRBJ2-7, with no clear D. Germline V lookup: CDR1 MGHDK, CDR2 SYGVNS. V was shortened by 1 base and J by 6 bases, with 13 bases between the two germline ends. The CDR3 sequence is 14 residues long. CDR3 in amino acids: CASSESNRAAEQYF. The CDR3 region has the DNA TGTGCCAGCAGTGAATCGAACAGAGCCGCCGAGCAGTACTTC.

In regard to this clone: Other nucleotide sequences from this sample produce the same CDR3. The chain has TRBV7-2 and TRBJ1-5, with 7 bases lining up with TRBD1. Germline lookup yields CDR1 SGHTA and CDR2 FQGNSA. The CDR3 is made up of 13 amino acids. J was trimmed by 6 bases and V by 5 bases; bases with no gene match: 4. CDR3 amino acids: CASSATGSQPQHF. The CDR3 region has the DNA TGTGCCAGCAGCGCGACAGGGTCTCAGCCCCAGCATTTT.

The genes are TRBV9 and TRBJ1-2; D is unresolved. V lost 4 bases and J lost 8, with 18 bases in between. Germline CDR1 reads SGDLS; CDR2 reads YYNGEE. CDR3 size: 14 residues. CDR3 sequence reads: CASSLAVSDYGYTF. The CDR3 DNA reads as TGTGCCAGCAGCCTGGCGGTAAGCGATTACGGCTACACCTTC.

To note about this clone: Other DNA sequences in the same sample also yield this CDR3. The J gene is TRBJ2-1, the V gene TRBV20-1; D gene ambiguous. V was trimmed by 5 bases and J by 4 bases, leaving 3 bases between them. CDR3 length: 10 residues. Germline lookup yields CDR1 DFQATT and CDR2 SNEGSKA (reference sequence). CDR3: CSALYNEQFF. DNA of the CDR3: TGCAGTGCTCTTTACAATGAGCAGTTCTTC.

The genes are TRBV7-8 and TRBJ1-2; 7 bases fit TRBD1. CDR1 and CDR2 (germline): SGHVS, FQNEAQ. V lost 5 bases and J lost 5; bases outside the gene matches: 8. The CDR3 sequence is 14 residues long. The CDR3, as DNA: TGTGCCAGCAGCCCCCAGTGGACAGGTTATGGCTACACCTTC. This translates into CASSPQWTGYGYTF.

The rearrangement links TRBV5-6 to TRBJ1-1; no firm D call. From germline, CDR1 is SGHDT and CDR2 YYEEEE. The CDR3 has 14 residues. The V gene lost 0 bases and the J gene lost 4 bases, with 10 bases spanning the gap. This chain's CDR3 is CASSLGETGTEAFF. Written as DNA, the CDR3 is TGTGCCAGCAGCTTGGGGGAGACGGGCACTGAAGCTTTCTTT.

The rearrangement joins TRBV27 to TRBJ2-7; 11 bases match TRBD2. Looked up from germline, CDR1 is MNHEY and CDR2 is SMNVEV (reference sequence). CDR3 length: 15 residues. V lost 6 bases, J lost 3 bases, and 7 bases stayed unmatched. CDR3: CASSKTSGARYEQYF. For the CDR3, the DNA is TGTGCCAGCAGCAAGACTAGCGGGGCTCGCTACGAGCAGTACTTC.

This clone occurred a few times. The chain links TRBV6-1 to TRBJ2-3; the D gene is possibly TRBD1 (5 bases). This CDR3 has 16 residues. The V end was cut by 3 bases, the J end by 3 bases, with 16 bases between. CDR1 and CDR2 (germline): MNHNS, SASEGT. The CDR3 region is CASSDRVGHQTDTQYF. CDR3 nucleotide sequence: TGTGCCAGCAGTGACCGTGTTGGACATCAAACAGATACGCAGTATTTT.